Below, 26 T cell receptor beta chains from the same sample are listed, as sequenced in a study of blood T cell repertoires in COVID-19. Assay used: immunoSEQ multiplex PCR; TCRdb lists only in-frame clones, some missing. The repertoire holds a few hundred thousand clones, about 88% seen once, with about 1.4% in the top ten. Input material: PBMCs or T cells enriched from blood (not recorded which). The source is a woman between 18 and 29 years old who had been exposed to COVID-19.

The chain carries TRBV6-4 and TRBJ2-3; TRBD2 matches 10 bases. J lost 2 bases, V lost 5 bases, and 4 bases had no gene match. Looked up from germline, CDR1 is MRHNA and CDR2 is SNTAGT. CDR3 length: 15 residues. The CDR3 sequence: CASSPSGGDTDTQYF. The CDR3 DNA follows: TGTGCCAGCAGTCCCAGCGGGGGGGACACAGATACGCAGTATTTT.

The rearrangement uses TRBV7-3 and TRBJ2-7, with 9 bases fitting TRBD1. The V and J ends lost 5 bases and 2 bases, in that order; junction bases with no gene match: 7. Germline lookup yields CDR1 SGHTA and CDR2 FQGTGA. This CDR3 has 15 residues. The CDR3 DNA sequence: TGTGCCAGCAGCCCTAACGGGGACAGGGCCTACGAGCAGTACTTC. Its translation is CASSPNGDRAYEQYF.

The gene calls are TRBV28 and TRBJ1-3, with TRBD1 matching over 7 bases. Trimming at V came to 5 bases and at J to 6 bases, leaving 7 bases not matched to a gene. The germline CDR1 and CDR2 sequences are MDHEN and SYDVKM. This CDR3 contains 14 residues. The CDR3 spells CASSNTGTENTIYF. The CDR3 nucleotides are TGTGCCAGCAGTAATACCGGGACAGAAAACACCATATATTTT.

The rearrangement joins TRBV5-5 to TRBJ1-1, with D possibly being TRBD1 (6 bases). The CDR3 has 13 residues. Germline V gene lookup returns CDR1 SGHKS and CDR2 YYEKEE (reference sequence). The ends were cut back, 0 bases at V and 11 bases at J, with 14 bases in the middle. The chain's CDR3 is CASSLGDTLGAFF. The CDR3 DNA reads as TGTGCCAGCAGCTTGGGGGACACCCTCGGGGCTTTCTTT.

This clone was picked up one time. V usage is TRBV5-6 and J usage is TRBJ2-2, with 7 bases that match TRBD2. Germline V gene sequence: CDR1 SGHDT, CDR2 YYEEEE. The CDR3 consists of 15 residues. V trimming: 2 bases; J trimming: 1 base; junction bases outside the gene matches: 2. CDR3 protein: CASSFPSGNTGELFF. The CDR3 DNA sequence: TGTGCCAGCAGCTTTCCTAGCGGGAACACCGGGGAGCTGTTTTTT.

The genes are TRBV11-1 and TRBJ2-1, with a weak D call TRBD1 (6 bases). Germline CDR1 reads SGHAT; CDR2 reads FQDESV (reference sequence). Trimming removed 3 bases at V and 4 bases at J, with 13 bases between. The CDR3 loop spans 15 amino acids. This CDR3 reads CASSFGQGRYNEQFF. The DNA of the CDR3 is TGTGCCAGCAGCTTTGGGCAGGGGAGATACAATGAGCAGTTCTTC.

The CDR3 region has the DNA TGTGCCACCAGTGATAGTTTGACAGGGTTGGCTTTCTTT. It is translated as CATSDSLTGLAFF. The chain employs TRBV24-1 and TRBJ1-1; 7 nucleotides agree with TRBD1. The CDR3 is made up of 13 amino acids. Germline CDR1 and CDR2: KGHDR and SFDVKD. The trim removed 3 bases at V and 11 bases at J, leaving 8 bases unmatched.

The J gene is TRBJ1-4, the V gene TRBV9; 12 bases map to TRBD1. This CDR3 is built from 18 residues. Germline CDR1 SGDLS, CDR2 YYNGEE. V shed 3 bases and J 0 bases; nucleotides not matched to a gene: 6. DNA for the CDR3: TGTGCCAGCAGCGCCGGGACAGGGGGCTTTTCAACTAATGAAAAACTGTTTTTT. Its translation is CASSAGTGGFSTNEKLFF. The whole variable domain, remainder taken from reference TRBV9 and TRBJ1-4, is DSGVTQTPKHLITATGQRVTLRCSPRSGDLSVYWYQQSLDQGLQFLIQYYNGEERAKGNILERFSAQQFPDLHSELNLSSLELGDSALYFCASSAGTGGFSTNEKLFFGSGTQLSVL.

This rearrangement joins TRBV5-8 to TRBJ1-5; 8 bases agree with TRBD1. Germline-derived CDR1 and CDR2 are SGHTS and YDEGEE. Unmatched junction bases numbered 5, after V lost 4 bases and J lost 2 bases. The CDR3 covers 15 residues. CDR3: CASSRDRWGNQPQHF. The CDR3 DNA sequence: TGTGCCAGCAGCAGGGACAGGTGGGGCAATCAGCCCCAGCATTTT.

The gene calls are TRBV5-1 and TRBJ2-1; D might be TRBD2 (5 bases). The length of the CDR3 is 12 residues. V was shortened by 2 bases and J by 7 bases, with 7 bases between the two germline ends. CDR1 SGHRS and CDR2 YFSETQ come from the germline V gene. Here the CDR3 DNA reads TGCGCCAGCAGCTTAGCGGTGAATGAGCAGTTCTTC. It is translated as CASSLAVNEQFF. The full variable domain, in which reference TRBV5-1 and TRBJ2-1 provide the parts outside the CDR3, is KAGVTQTPRYLIKTRGQQVTLSCSPISGHRSVSWYQQTPGQGLQFLFEYFSETQRNKGNFPGRFSGRQFSNSRSEMNVSTLELGDSALYLCASSLAVNEQFFGPGTRLTVL.

This rearrangement joins TRBV28 to TRBJ2-2; D uncertain. CDR3 length: 17 residues. Germline values: CDR1 MDHEN, CDR2 SYDVKM. V lost 4 bases to trimming and J lost 5 bases, with 20 bases between them. The DNA of the CDR3 is TGTGCCAGCAGTTACGCGCTTCAGAGACATTATACCGGGGAGCTGTTTTTT. This translates into CASSYALQRHYTGELFF. Together with reference TRBV28 and TRBJ2-2, the CDR3 gives the full variable domain: DVKVTQSSRYLVKRTGEKVFLECVQDMDHENMFWYRQDPGLGLRLIYFSYDVKMKEKGDIPEGYSVSREKKERFSLILESASTNQTSMYLCASSYALQRHYTGELFFGEGSRLTVL.

The chain carries TRBV6-5 and TRBJ2-3; D uncertain. This CDR3 contains 16 residues. V was trimmed by 4 bases and J by 1 base, leaving 15 bases between them. Germline V gene data show CDR1 as MNHEY and CDR2 as SVGAGI. CDR3 sequence reads: CASSLSLPFGTDTQYF. In nucleotides, the CDR3 is TGTGCCAGCAGTTTAAGCCTTCCCTTTGGCACAGATACGCAGTATTTT.

This chain joins TRBV5-1 and TRBJ1-4; D may be TRBD1 (6 bases). The V end was cut by 1 base, the J end by 3 bases, with 13 bases between. The CDR3 is 16 residues long. Looked up from germline, CDR1 is SGHRS and CDR2 is YFSETQ. The CDR3 DNA follows: TGCGCCAGCAGCTTGTGGGGAGACAGGTCTAATGAAAAACTGTTTTTT. It translates to CASSLWGDRSNEKLFF.

This rearrangement joins TRBV28 to TRBJ2-1; D is undetermined. This CDR3 comprises 15 residues. Germline V gene lookup returns CDR1 MDHEN and CDR2 SYDVKM. The V end lost 5 bases, the J end lost 1 base, and 12 bases lay between the germline ends. CDR3 residues: CASSPLGPSYNEQFF. The CDR3 coding sequence is TGTGCCAGCAGTCCCCTAGGCCCTTCCTACAATGAGCAGTTCTTC.

V usage is TRBV7-2 and J usage is TRBJ2-1, with 14 bases aligning to TRBD2. Germline V gene lookup returns CDR1 SGHTA and CDR2 FQGNSA. The CDR3 length is 15 residues. The J segment lost 5 bases and the V segment lost 5 bases, leaving 2 bases of the junction unmatched. Here the CDR3 reads CASSQGLAGDNEQFF. The DNA for the CDR3 is TGTGCCAGCAGCCAGGGACTAGCGGGGGACAATGAGCAGTTCTTC.

The rearrangement links TRBV18 to TRBJ2-3, with a weak D call TRBD1 (5 bases). Trimming took 1 base from V and 0 from J, leaving 14 bases between them. Germline V gives CDR1 KGHSH, CDR2 LQKENI. CDR3 length: 17 amino acids. The CDR3 loop reads CASSPLITGKSTDTQYF. In DNA, the CDR3 is TGTGCCAGCTCACCACTTATCACAGGAAAGAGCACAGATACGCAGTATTTT.

This clone has just a few counts. V gene TRBV5-4 combines with J gene TRBJ2-7, with 7 bases aligning to TRBD1. This CDR3 has 14 amino acids. Germline lookup yields CDR1 SGHNT and CDR2 YYREEE (reference sequence). V lost 4 bases and J lost 2; bases outside the gene matches: 6. The CDR3 DNA follows: TGTGCCAGCAGCACCGGGACAGTCACCTACGAGCAGTACTTC. This translates into CASSTGTVTYEQYF.

The V and J genes are TRBV4-3 and TRBJ2-6; the match to TRBD2 covers 11 bases. This CDR3 comprises 17 residues. Germline V CDR1 and CDR2: LGHNA, YSLEER. V shed 3 bases and J 0 bases; nucleotides not matched to a gene: 1. The CDR3 spells CASSHSGGASGANVLTF. The CDR3 coding sequence is TGCGCCAGCAGCCATAGCGGGGGGGCCTCTGGGGCCAACGTCCTGACTTTC.

The chain employs TRBV18 and TRBJ1-4; 7 positions agree with TRBD1. This CDR3 contains 17 residues. Germline-derived CDR1 and CDR2 are KGHSH and LQKENI. Germline trimming cut 6 bases from V and 5 bases from J; bases unmatched to any gene: 15. The CDR3 here is CASSTGRQGRGNEKLFF. In nucleotides, the CDR3 is TGTGCCAGCTCCACCGGGAGACAGGGAAGGGGAAATGAAAAACTGTTTTTT.

This clone has just a few counts. The V call is TRBV12-3 or TRBV12-4, the J call TRBJ1-1, with D hard to call. This CDR3 is 13 amino acids long. V shed 1 base and J shed 2 bases, with 5 bases lying between them. In DNA, the CDR3 is TGTGCCAGCAGTTTAGGCAGTAACACTGAAGCTTTCTTT. Translated: CASSLGSNTEAFF.

This clone was detected only once. V gene TRBV30 combines with J gene TRBJ1-6; tentative D call: TRBD1 (6 bases). CDR1 and CDR2 from the germline V gene are GTSNPN and SVGIG (reference sequence). The CDR3 contains 14 residues. The V gene lost 3 bases and the J gene lost 6 bases, with 12 bases spanning the gap. CDR3 residues: CAWSQWTVNSPLHF. The CDR3 coding sequence is TGTGCCTGGAGCCAGTGGACAGTTAATTCACCCCTCCACTTT.

The chain uses TRBV29-1 and TRBJ2-7; a possible D gene is TRBD1 (5 bases). The CDR3 sequence is 22 residues long. The germline CDR1 and CDR2 sequences are SQVTM and ANQGSEA. V was clipped by 4 bases and J by 3 bases, with 40 bases between them. The CDR3 DNA reads as TGCAGCGTTGCTAAAGTAAGAGGTACACTTTCGCCAGTTATCAGGGTAGGCTACGAGCAGTACTTC. Encoded protein: CSVAKVRGTLSPVIRVGYEQYF.

The chain carries TRBV21-1 and TRBJ2-7; TRBD2, as called in the table, went unchecked against the DNA. TRBV21-1 is recorded as a pseudogene. The CDR3 runs 15 residues. The CDR3 DNA sequence: TGTGCCAGCAGCAAAGCTCGGGGAAAGACCTACGAGCAGTACTTC. Translated: CASSKARGKTYEQYF.

V usage is TRBV3-1 (or the pseudogene TRBV3-2) and J usage is TRBJ2-1; no definite D call. Trimming took 4 bases from V and 12 from J, leaving 13 bases between them. The CDR3 contains 12 residues. The germline V gene encodes CDR1 LGHDT and CDR2 YNNKEL (reference sequence). The CDR3 coding sequence is TGTGCCAGCAGCCGATCAACCGAGAGGCAGTTCTTC. It translates to CASSRSTERQFF.

This chain joins TRBV10-3 and TRBJ1-2, with D possibly matching TRBD1 (6 bases). The CDR3 length is 15 residues. Germline CDR1 reads ENHRY; CDR2 reads SYGVKD. V shed 1 base and J shed 6 bases, with 15 bases lying between them. CDR3 region: CAISEYGSGAHGYTF. The CDR3 bases are TGTGCCATCAGTGAGTACGGCTCAGGGGCCCATGGCTACACCTTC.

V usage is TRBV7-2 and J usage is TRBJ2-7; 8 positions match TRBD1. Trimming cost V 1 base and J 0 bases; bases outside gene matches: 5. The CDR3 loop spans 16 amino acids. Germline CDR1 SGHTA, CDR2 FQGNSA. The DNA for the CDR3 is TGTGCCAGCAGCTTAGACTTGGACAGGGCCTCCTACGAGCAGTACTTC. This translates into CASSLDLDRASYEQYF.